These T cell receptor beta chains were read from a single sample in a study of blood T cell repertoires in COVID-19. Assay used: immunoSEQ multiplex PCR; TCRdb lists only in-frame clones, some missing. The sample shows 250,000 to 400,000 clones, around 87% of them seen only once. Sequencing used PBMCs or T cells enriched from blood (not recorded which). These receptor sequences come from a woman in her 30s who had recovered from COVID-19. CDR3s include the opening cysteine and the closing phenylalanine or tryptophan. A D gene is named only where the DNA matches it firmly. The size entry is marked missing in some rows and otherwise reads once, few, many or a size class.

j_call d_call v_call clone_size cdr3_length cdr3_nt cdr3_aa
TRBJ2-7 TRBD1 TRBV11-3 NA 17 TGTGCCAGCAGCTTCCATCGCCGGGACAGGGTTTTTTACGAGCAGTACTTC CASSFHRRDRVFYEQYF
TRBJ2-7 NA TRBV6-5 NA 14 TGTGCCAGCAGGCTACAGGCCGGGCCGTACGAGCAGTACTTC CASRLQAGPYEQYF
TRBJ2-3 TRBD2 TRBV6-4 many 16 TGTGCCAGCAGCCCTGGACTAGCGGGGGCCTCAGATACGCAGTATTTT CASSPGLAGASDTQYF
TRBJ2-5 NA TRBV24-1 NA 15 TGTGCCACCAGTGAACCTGGACAGTTGGGAGAGACCCAGTACTTC CATSEPGQLGETQYF
TRBJ2-2 NA TRBV3-1/TRBV3-2 NA 14 TGTGCCAGCAGCCAAGTTATGCGTACCGGGGAGCTGTTTTTT CASSQVMRTGELFF
TRBJ2-3 TRBD2 TRBV5-1 NA 16 TGCGCCAGCAGCCCAGTCCGGGGGGTGGGCACAGATACGCAGTATTTT CASSPVRGVGTDTQYF
TRBJ2-7 TRBD2 TRBV4-1 NA 14 TGCGCCAGCAGCTCACCTAGCGGGGGGGAAGAGCAGTACTTC CASSSPSGGEEQYF
TRBJ1-2 NA TRBV6-5 NA 15 TGTGCCAGCAGTTCCCCTTACAGGGCTAACTATGGCTACACCTTC CASSSPYRANYGYTF
TRBJ2-3 TRBD2 TRBV4-2 NA 16 TGTGCCAGCAGCCAAGATCCCGGGGGGAGCAGAGATACGCAGTATTTT CASSQDPGGSRDTQYF
TRBJ1-2 NA TRBV10-1 NA 13 TGCGCCAGCAGTGAGTCAGGGGCAGGCGGCTACACCTTC CASSESGAGGYTF
TRBJ2-1 NA TRBV6-5 NA 13 TGTGCCAGCAGCGGTGTCTCCTACAATGAGCAGTTCTTC CASSGVSYNEQFF
TRBJ1-4 NA TRBV5-1 NA 14 TGCGCCAGCAGCTCACCCGAGACGGGTGAAAAACTGTTTTTT CASSSPETGEKLFF
TRBJ1-6 NA TRBV5-5 NA 13 TGTGCCAGCCGGCGGGTAGGAGGCTCACCCCTCCACTTT CASRRVGGSPLHF
TRBJ2-5 TRBD2 TRBV6-7 NA 15 TGTGCCAGCAGTTTGACTAGCGGGGTAGGAGAGACCCAGTACTTC CASSLTSGVGETQYF
TRBJ1-6 TRBD1 TRBV28 NA 17 TGTGCCAGCAGTTTACCCCCCGGACAGGGTCATAATTCACCCCTCCACTTT CASSLPPGQGHNSPLHF
TRBJ1-2 NA TRBV10-1 NA 15 TGCGCCAGCAGTGAGTCGACGGGGTCGAACTATGGCTACACCTTC CASSESTGSNYGYTF
TRBJ1-2 NA TRBV11-2 NA 15 TGTGCCAGCAGCTTAGGTGGGTCTCAGGACTATGGCTACACCTTC CASSLGGSQDYGYTF
TRBJ1-1 TRBD1 TRBV29-1 once 11 TGCAGCGTTGTGACAGGGACCAAAGCTTTCTTT CSVVTGTKAFF
TRBJ2-2 TRBD2 TRBV12-3/TRBV12-4 NA 13 TGTGCCACGGGGGGGACGAACACCGGGGAGCTGTTTTTT CATGGTNTGELFF
TRBJ1-5 TRBD1 TRBV15 NA 17 TGTGCCACCAGCAGAGGGACAGGTTGGATTGGCAATCAGCCCCAGCATTTT CATSRGTGWIGNQPQHF
TRBJ1-6 TRBD1 TRBV5-4 NA 17 TGTGCCAGCAGCTCGGCTACAGGGGGCGCGGGTAATTCACCCCTCCACTTT CASSSATGGAGNSPLHF
TRBJ1-3 TRBD1 TRBV28 few 16 TGTGCCAGCAGTCCGCCACAGGGGGCCTCTGGAAACACCATATATTTT CASSPPQGASGNTIYF
TRBJ1-1 NA TRBV14 NA 15 TGTGCCAGCAGCCGAGAACAGGTTCGGGGGGCTGAAGCTTTCTTT CASSREQVRGAEAFF
TRBJ1-3 TRBD1 TRBV3-1/TRBV3-2 NA 16 TGTGCCAGCAGCCAAGGGTTCGGGACAGGGGGAAACACCATATATTTT CASSQGFGTGGNTIYF
TRBJ1-2 TRBD1 TRBV5-1 NA 14 TGCGCCAGCAGCTCGAACAGGGGGGATCGCGGCTACACCTTC CASSSNRGDRGYTF
TRBJ2-7 TRBD1 TRBV4-2 few 15 TGTGCCAGCAGCCAAGGGACAGGGGATTCCTACGAGCAGTACTTC CASSQGTGDSYEQYF
TRBJ2-1 NA TRBV2 NA 14 TGTGCCAGCAGTGAAGACAGGGATCCTGGTGAGCAGTTCTTC CASSEDRDPGEQFF
TRBJ1-4 TRBD1 TRBV5-1 few 14 TGCGCCAGCAGCTTCGGGACAGGGAATGAAAAACTGTTTTTT CASSFGTGNEKLFF
TRBJ1-2 NA TRBV7-2 NA 14 TGTGCCAGCAGCCTGGAGGGGCAGATCTATGGCTACACCTTC CASSLEGQIYGYTF
TRBJ2-7 NA TRBV30 NA 13 TGTGCCTGGAGTCTGGACAGCTCCTACGAGCAGTACTTC CAWSLDSSYEQYF
TRBJ2-7 TRBD2 TRBV5-1 NA 17 TGCGCCAGCAGCCTGGGTGGACTAGCGGGGATTTCCTACGAGCAGTACTTC CASSLGGLAGISYEQYF
TRBJ2-2 NA TRBV10-3 NA 15 TGTGCCATCAGCCCGACCCAGGGTCAGCCCGGGGAGCTGTTTTTT CAISPTQGQPGELFF
TRBJ1-6 NA TRBV2 NA 15 TGTGCCAGCAGAGGGGGTAGCTCCTATAATTCACCCCTCCACTTT CASRGGSSYNSPLHF
TRBJ2-3 NA TRBV21-1 NA 13 TGTGCCAGCATTCCCCACAAAGCGGATACGCAGTATTTT CASIPHKADTQYF
TRBJ2-3 TRBD1 TRBV12-5 NA 14 TGTGCTAGTGGTATCGGACAGGGGGCAGATACGCAGTATTTT CASGIGQGADTQYF
TRBJ1-6 TRBD1 TRBV5-1 NA 15 TGCGCCAGCAGCCAAACCGGGACAGGGAACTCACCCCTCCACTTT CASSQTGTGNSPLHF
TRBJ1-1 TRBD1 TRBV7-9 NA 15 TGTGCCAGCAGCCCCCGGACAGGGGACAACACTGAAGCTTTCTTT CASSPRTGDNTEAFF
TRBJ1-2 TRBD1 TRBV28 once 15 TGTGCCAGCAGTTTATGGGACAGGGAGCTTGGTGGCTACACCTTC CASSLWDRELGGYTF
TRBJ1-5 TRBD1 TRBV6-2/TRBV6-3 NA 17 TGTGCCAGCAGTACCCAACAGGGGGCCTATAGCAATCAGCCCCAGCATTTT CASSTQQGAYSNQPQHF
TRBJ2-7 NA TRBV2 NA 13 TGTGCCAGCAGTGCCCGCGGGACCCACGAGCAGTACTTC CASSARGTHEQYF
TRBJ2-5 NA TRBV7-9 NA 14 TGTGCCAGCGGCGTGGGGGGAGACGGAGAGACCCAGTACTTC CASGVGGDGETQYF
TRBJ2-3 TRBD2 TRBV27 once 17 TGTGCCAGCTCAAGGCCGGGACTAGCGGGGGGCACAGATACGCAGTATTTT CASSRPGLAGGTDTQYF
TRBJ2-3 TRBD2 TRBV3-1/TRBV3-2 NA 16 TGTGCCAGCAGCCAGGACCCAGCGGGGGGGACAGATACGCAGTATTTT CASSQDPAGGTDTQYF
TRBJ2-5 TRBD1 TRBV6-5 once 14 TGTGCCAGCGGGCCCACAGGGGTTGTAGAGACCCAGTACTTC CASGPTGVVETQYF
TRBJ1-2 TRBD1 TRBV6-5 NA 12 TGTGCCAGCAGTACAGGGGGAGACGGCTACACCTTC CASSTGGDGYTF
TRBJ2-5 NA TRBV4-2 NA 16 TGTGCCAGCAGCCAAGACCAGCGGGTGTACCAAGAGACCCAGTACTTC CASSQDQRVYQETQYF
TRBJ1-5 TRBD1 TRBV19 NA 15 TGTGCCAGTGCGGTGGGGGACAGCCCGAATCAGCCCCAGCATTTT CASAVGDSPNQPQHF
TRBJ1-1 NA TRBV2 few 13 TGTGCCAGCAGTGACGGGGTAACCCCTGAAGCTTTCTTT CASSDGVTPEAFF
TRBJ2-7 TRBD1 TRBV5-1 once 15 TGCGCCAGCAGCAGGACAGGGAATGAATACTACGAGCAGTACTTC CASSRTGNEYYEQYF